Listed here is a single T cell receptor (beta chain). This clonotype has ten or more counts. The specificity of this receptor is unknown. Per-nucleotide qualities are absent, and no much larger clonotype sits a single base away. Receptor libraries were prepared by 5' RACE. Sequencing was carried out with an Illumina HiSeq 2000. A universal primer binding site was added through template switching, and the final cDNA carried a unique molecular identifier so that TCR cDNA molecules could be counted accurately. First-strand cDNA for TCR alpha and beta chains was synthesized from specific primers in the conserved constant-segment region. To control for contamination, every cDNA library was double barcoded, receiving both a SMART-Mk sample barcode and Illumina barcodes. TruSeq adapter sequences and Illumina sample barcodes were added in two successive PCR steps. Sequencing of the TCR alpha and beta cDNA libraries was done on the Illumina HiSeq platform using custom primers. The source study handled its data this way. Raw reads were processed with MiGEC to extract unique molecular identifiers, and MiXCR was used to determine CDR3 positions. For each individual, recombination models were inferred using an EM algorithm with the repgenHMM and IGoR tools. The tcR package in R was used for shared clonotype analysis, with sharing normalized by the product of cloneset sizes. To study raw recombination free of thymic and clonal selection effects, out-of-frame nonproductive sequences were analyzed. TCRdb ran its own pipeline on the public reads, namely fastp trimming at Q25 and MiXCR clone calling, and kept in-frame beta chains. Each entry merges the rows of one CDR3 protein and shows their most common DNA and genes. The V and J calls were not made by the authors but by TCRdb's processing. The sample table shows 1.5 million to 2 million distinct CDR3 sequences, and 32% are seen once. Jointly, the top ten make up 0.27% of the sample.

These data belong to a study of identical twins (TCRdb year 2016). In terms of the full investigation: The study deep-sequenced TCR alpha and beta repertoires from monozygotic twins, unrelated adults of various ages and cord blood to test whether fetal clonotypes persist. Replicate twin experiments were performed at different times using different library preparation protocols to rule out contamination. The paper's findings and limits, for the study overall: Out-of-frame TCR alpha sequences shared between twins showed an excess of low generation-probability sequences compared with coincidental sharing between unrelated individuals. In monozygotic twins, recombination models systematically underestimated out-of-frame TCR alpha sharing, but the models matched the sharing seen between unrelated individuals. Zero-insertion analyses could be partly confounded by invariant T cells such as MAIT and iNKT, although diverse VJ usage argued against such confounding for most clonotypes. Fewer insertions were carried by abundant cord blood beta clonotypes; a weaker similar trend was observed in young adult naive repertoires, while no such trend was observed in memory repertoires. Conclusions relied on cross-sectional statistical analysis, since the same donors could not be followed over many years. Excess twin sharing in beta out-of-frame sequences was weaker because fewer shared sequences lowered the signal-to-noise ratio.

From a lookup of the germline V gene, CDR1 and CDR2 are MDHEN and SYDVKM. Trimming takes 3 bases from V and 0 bases from J, and the germline ends sit 9 bases apart. CDR3 length: 14 amino acids, cysteine to phenylalanine. Only the CDR3 DNA stays, 42 bases, in frame from base 1. All donors were healthy Caucasians. The receptor was isolated from a newborn girl in good health. Sequencing was carried out using cord blood. This sequence uses TRBV28 and TRBJ2-7, and the D gene may be TRBD1, 7 bases matching. The nucleotides read TGTGCCAGCAGTTTCCAGGGGGGCTCCTACGAGCAGTACTTC. Translation gives CASSFQGGSYEQYF.